This TCR beta chain was sequenced during a study of cytomegalovirus exposure and HLA in healthy donors. Study results and caveats: Rarity characterized most TCR sequences, yet some public TCRs appeared in many donors.

Germline assignment: CDR1 KGHSH and CDR2 LQKENI. This CDR3 is 13 amino acids long. The V end was cut by 3 bases, the J end by 2 bases, with 7 bases between. The study ran its PCR with 60 Vbeta and 13 Jbeta primers. The protocol was immunoSEQ multiplex PCR, while the TCRdb copy is restricted to in-frame clones and leaves out a portion. Of fewer than 75,000 clones listed, around 83% are singletons. About this clone: Its antigen is undetermined.

The chain combines TRBV18 with TRBJ1-1; D gene unclear. Sequenced: PBMCs. This clonotype originated in a young man in good health and CMV-seronegative. CDR3 nucleotides: TGTGCCAGCTCACCCACAGTTAACACTGAAGCTTTCTTT. It encodes CASSPTVNTEAFF.